Each of the 26 T cell receptor beta chains below was sequenced from the same sample in a study of regulatory T cells in long-lasting Graves disease. Libraries of TCR beta came from iRepertoire HTBI primers plus Arm-PCR of CDR3 regions. TCRdb analysed the multiplex PCR reads with MiXCR anew, one entry per CDR3 protein. The data show 700,000 or so distinct CDR3 sequences, 30% seen once. Time point meaning: persistent/refractory GD, antithyroid drugs over 5 years with positive TRAb. Researchers made the TCR library from RNA that was extracted from PBMCs. The material was peripheral blood mononuclear cells (PBMCs), obtained when the disease was refractory, from a patient treated with antithyroid drugs. All receptors come from a female donor with Graves disease.

The chain carries TRBV5-1 and TRBJ1-1, with TRBD1 matching 8 bases. CDR3 length equals 15 residues. The junction had 7 bases not matched to a gene; V was cut back by 0 bases and J by 6 bases. CDR1 SGHRS and CDR2 YFSETQ come from the germline V gene. CDR3 bases: TGCGCCAGCAGCTTGGTCGGGCAGGGGGCGTCTGAAGCTTTCTTT. This translates into CASSLVGQGASEAFF.

In this sample, this clonotype turned up once. The gene calls are TRBV7-2 and TRBJ2-3, with TRBD1 matching over 8 bases. V lost 4 bases, J lost 3 bases, and 6 bases stayed unmatched. This CDR3 is 15 amino acids long. From germline, CDR1 is SGHTA and CDR2 FQGNSA. The CDR3: CASSYRQGMTDTQYF. Here the CDR3 DNA reads TGTGCCAGCAGCTACCGACAGGGGATGACAGATACGCAGTATTTT.

This clonotype was counted only a few times. The chain combines TRBV6-1 with TRBJ2-5; possible D gene TRBD2, 6 bases. Between the trimmed V and J ends, which lost 7 bases and 5 bases, there was a span of 20 bases. This CDR3 spans 15 amino acids. Germline V gives CDR1 MNHNS, CDR2 SASEGT. CDR3: CASTSSVSFMETQYF. CDR3 coding DNA: TGTGCCAGCACCTCTAGCGTCTCTTTTATGGAGACCCAGTACTTC.

J is TRBJ1-1 and V is TRBV29-1, with D tentatively TRBD1 (5 bases). This CDR3 is built from 13 residues. Germline V lookup: CDR1 SQVTM, CDR2 ANQGSEA. With 1 base removed from V and 6 bases from J, the gap between germline ends came to 12 bases. For the CDR3, the DNA is TGCAGCGTTGAAGGAGGGGAATCAGCTGAAGCTTTCTTT. Translating gives CSVEGGESAEAFF.

This clonotype appeared once. The chain links TRBV3-1 to TRBJ2-5; a weak D match, TRBD2 (5 bases). Germline values: CDR1 LGHDT, CDR2 YNNKEL (reference sequence). This CDR3 contains 16 residues. Trimming stripped 0 bases from V and 4 bases from J, with 15 bases between. This chain's CDR3 is CASSQDSRGRRETQYF. CDR3 nucleotides: TGTGCCAGCAGCCAAGATTCAAGAGGGAGACGAGAGACCCAGTACTTC.

This clonotype has only a few counts. The gene calls are TRBV6-1 and TRBJ2-2; D may match TRBD1 or TRBD2 (6 bases each). The germline V gene encodes CDR1 MNHNS and CDR2 SASEGT. Deletions cut 6 bases from V and 6 bases from J, with 17 bases between. This CDR3 spans 15 amino acids. The CDR3 loop reads CASRKQTGGSGELFF. Written as DNA, the CDR3 is TGTGCCAGCAGGAAACAGACAGGAGGGTCCGGGGAGCTGTTTTTT.

This chain connects TRBV9 to TRBJ1-1, with D unresolved. Germline assignment: CDR1 SGDLS and CDR2 YYNGEE. The CDR3 contains 13 residues. V dropped 0 bases and J dropped 3 bases, with 6 bases sitting between them. CDR3 region: CASSVDEDTEAFF. The CDR3 DNA is TGTGCCAGCAGCGTAGATGAAGACACTGAAGCTTTCTTT.

The chain uses TRBV5-1 and TRBJ2-7; no clear D. The ends were cut back, 1 base at V and 1 base at J, with 6 bases in the middle. Germline CDR1 and CDR2: SGHRS and YFSETQ. The length of the CDR3 is 13 residues. Written as DNA, the CDR3 is TGCGCCAGCAGCTTGCATCGGTCCTACGAGCAGTACTTC. Translating it yields CASSLHRSYEQYF.

This clonotype has more than one count but fewer than ten. The chain has TRBV2 and TRBJ2-3; D gene unclear. V lost 2 bases, J lost 0 bases, and 15 bases lay in between. The CDR3 consists of 17 residues. CDR1 and CDR2 from the germline V gene are SNHLY and FYNNEI. The chain's CDR3 is CASSESASTLSTDTQYF. CDR3 DNA: TGTGCCAGCAGTGAATCGGCCAGTACCCTTAGCACAGATACGCAGTATTTT.

This clonotype was seen many times. The chain couples TRBV11-2 to TRBJ1-1; TRBD1 is a possible D gene (6 bases). Trimming removed 3 bases at V and 3 bases at J, with 14 bases between. Germline CDR1 SGHAT, CDR2 FQNNGV. This CDR3 has 15 residues. This CDR3 is CASSFSRGPDTEAFF. The CDR3 nucleotides are TGTGCCAGCAGCTTTAGTCGGGGGCCGGACACTGAAGCTTTCTTT. Full variable domain (outside the CDR3, taken from reference TRBV11-2 and TRBJ1-1): EAGVAQSPRYKIIEKRQSVAFWCNPISGHATLYWYQQILGQGPKLLIQFQNNGVVDDSQLPKDRFSAERLKGVDSTLKIQPAKLEDSAVYLCASSFSRGPDTEAFFGQGTRLTVV.

Comments on this clonotype: Being one base from a much bigger clone, this may be a read error. The chain uses TRBV6-1 and TRBJ2-2; 8 nucleotides align to TRBD1. The CDR3 length is 15 residues. V trimming: 6 bases; J trimming: 1 base; junction bases outside the gene matches: 4. Germline CDR1 reads MNHNS; CDR2 reads SASEGT. CDR3 nucleotide sequence: TGTGCCAGCAGATCCGGGACAGGGAACACCGGGGAGCTGTTTTTT. This encodes CASRSGTGNTGELFF.

There are many counts of this clonotype. V is TRBV11-2 and J is TRBJ1-1; D possibly corresponds to TRBD1 (5 bases). From germline, CDR1 is SGHAT and CDR2 FQNNGV. The CDR3 consists of 12 residues. Trimming cost V 6 bases and J 7 bases, with 12 bases left between them. CDR3 bases: TGTGCCAGCAGAACAGGAGGGCGTGAAGCTTTCTTT. It codes for CASRTGGREAFF.

J is TRBJ1-2 and V is TRBV15; D gene uncertain. Germline values: CDR1 LNHNV, CDR2 YYDKDF (reference sequence). Trimming cost V 3 bases and J 7 bases, with 15 bases left between them. The CDR3 extends over 14 amino acids. CDR3: CATSREPNYGGYTF. The CDR3 region has the DNA TGTGCCACCAGCAGGGAACCGAACTATGGTGGCTACACCTTC.

This clonotype occurred many times. The V and J genes are TRBV6-2 or TRBV6-3 and TRBJ1-2, with D hard to call. Per germline, CDR1 MNHEY and CDR2 SVGEGT. This CDR3 is built from 13 residues. The germline V and J ends were trimmed by 0 bases and 1 base, with 3 bases remaining between them. The CDR3 is CASSYSYNYGYTF. Written as DNA, the CDR3 is TGTGCCAGCAGTTACTCCTATAACTATGGCTACACCTTC.

This clonotype turned up a few times. This CDR3 fails to terminate in the conserved phenylalanine or tryptophan, so it likely reflects a read error. This sequence joins TRBV12-3 or TRBV12-4 and TRBJ1-2, with D unclear. The germline V and J ends were trimmed by 6 bases and 5 bases, with 7 bases remaining between them. This CDR3 is built from 11 residues. The CDR3 DNA reads as TGTGCCAGCAGGCCGCTTTATGGCTACACCCTC. Translated: CASRPLYGYTL.

The V call is TRBV6-8, the J call TRBJ2-7; 7 bases map to TRBD1. Germline loops: CDR1 MNHGY, CDR2 SAAAGT. J lost 4 bases, V lost 7 bases, and 10 bases had no gene match. The CDR3 extends over 14 amino acids. The CDR3 is CASTTGLAVYEQYF. In nucleotides, the CDR3 is TGTGCCAGCACGACAGGGCTAGCAGTTTACGAGCAGTACTTC.

This clonotype was detected only once. The rearrangement joins TRBV2 to TRBJ2-7; perhaps TRBD2 as D (7 bases). The V gene's germline CDR1 is SNHLY and CDR2 FYNNEI. Trimming took off 7 bases at V and 5 bases at J, with 12 bases between the two ends. The CDR3 has 12 amino acids. As DNA, the CDR3 is TGTGCCAGCATATCGGGGGGCCACGAGCAGTACTTC. Its translation: CASISGGHEQYF.

This clonotype was seen repeatedly, ten times or more. The chain has TRBV12-5 and TRBJ1-5, with a weak D call TRBD1 (6 bases). The germline CDR1 and CDR2 sequences are LGHNT and FRNRAP. V lost 1 base and J 2 bases, leaving 12 bases between the germline ends. This CDR3 spans 16 amino acids. The CDR3, as DNA: TGTGCTAGTGGTTTGGCACAGGGTAGGGGCAATCAGCCCCAGCATTTT. Translated: CASGLAQGRGNQPQHF. Full variable domain (outside the CDR3, taken from reference TRBV12-5 and TRBJ1-5): DARVTQTPRHKVTEMGQEVTMRCQPILGHNTVFWYRQTMMQGLELLAYFRNRAPLDDSGMPKDRFSAEMPDATLATLKIQPSEPRDSAVYFCASGLAQGRGNQPQHFGDGTRLSIL.

The genes are TRBV2 and TRBJ2-7; 7 bases fit TRBD1. The germline V gene has CDR1 SNHLY and CDR2 FYNNEI. CDR3 length: 16 amino acids. Trimming at V came to 4 bases and at J to 1 base, leaving 10 bases not matched to a gene. The CDR3 region is CASSGNTGVWSYEQYF. The CDR3 region has the DNA TGTGCCAGCAGTGGAAACACAGGGGTTTGGTCCTACGAGCAGTACTTC.

The chain is built from TRBV28 and TRBJ2-5, with 8 bases matching TRBD2. V lost 3 bases and J lost 2; bases outside the gene matches: 5. This CDR3 comprises 15 residues. CDR1 is MDHEN and CDR2 is SYDVKM in the germline V gene. CDR3 sequence (DNA): TGTGCCAGCAGTTTTGGCGGGAGGAATCAAGAGACCCAGTACTTC. Its translation is CASSFGGRNQETQYF. Full variable domain (rest looked up from reference TRBV28 and TRBJ2-5): DVKVTQSSRYLVKRTGEKVFLECVQDMDHENMFWYRQDPGLGLRLIYFSYDVKMKEKGDIPEGYSVSREKKERFSLILESASTNQTSMYLCASSFGGRNQETQYFGPGTRLLVL.

This clonotype was found a few times. The chain carries TRBV3-1 and TRBJ2-7; D uncertain. Per germline, CDR1 LGHDT and CDR2 YNNKEL (reference sequence). The CDR3 totals 15 residues. Deletions cut 0 bases from V and 4 bases from J, with 13 bases between. The CDR3 nucleotides are TGTGCCAGCAGCCAAGAGGTCTTCCGGCCTTACGAGCAGTACTTC. Its translation is CASSQEVFRPYEQYF.

This clonotype has only a few counts. The V gene is TRBV20-1, the J gene TRBJ1-5; D is unclear. Trimming removed 5 bases at V and 5 bases at J, with 10 bases between. CDR3 length equals 12 residues. Germline V lookup: CDR1 DFQATT, CDR2 SNEGSKA (reference sequence). In DNA, the CDR3 is TGCAGTGCTGCGGACGGTGATCAGCCCCAGCATTTT. This codes for CSAADGDQPQHF.

The genes are TRBV9 and TRBJ2-5; possibly TRBD1 for D (5 bases). Germline CDR1 and CDR2: SGDLS and YYNGEE. Trimming cost V 0 bases and J 4 bases, with 16 bases left between them. The CDR3 covers 16 residues. This CDR3 reads CASSVDGDRTGETQYF. The CDR3 DNA is TGTGCCAGCAGCGTAGATGGCGACAGAACGGGAGAGACCCAGTACTTC.

The rearrangement uses TRBV2 and TRBJ1-2; TRBD1 matches at 7 bases. The CDR3 has 13 amino acids. CDR1 and CDR2 (germline): SNHLY, FYNNEI. The junction had 7 bases not matched to a gene; V was cut back by 4 bases and J by 8 bases. The CDR3 DNA is TGTGCCAGCAGTGGGGACAGTACTGGGGGCTACACCTTC. It encodes CASSGDSTGGYTF.

The chain combines TRBV4-1 with TRBJ1-2; D perhaps matches TRBD1 (5 bases). The CDR3 covers 18 residues. V gave up 1 base and J gave up 5 bases, with 23 bases separating them. Germline CDR1 is MGHRA and CDR2 is YSYEKL. CDR3 nucleotides: TGCGCCAGCAGCCAAGCCCCCCCGCCAGCAGGGACGGAATATGGCTACACCTTC. Its protein product is CASSQAPPPAGTEYGYTF.

The CDR3 is CASSRLGGGPYEQYF. CDR3 nucleotides: TGTGCCAGCAGCCGACTTGGGGGGGGGCCCTACGAGCAGTACTTC. The chain joins TRBV7-2 to TRBJ2-7; perhaps TRBD2 as D (7 bases). V gave up 5 bases and J gave up 2 bases, with 16 bases separating them. The CDR3 runs 15 residues. CDR1 is SGHTA, CDR2 FQGNSA, per germline.